The present TCR beta chain was sequenced within a study of shared clonotypes between healthy human individuals. Note on this clone: The antigen remains undetermined.

General study points: Blood was the only sampled material, and tissue repertoires likely differ.

The donor population consisted of healthy HIV-negative adults with no recent acute infections or vaccinations. The CDR3 is made up of 14 amino acids. V was shortened by 4 bases and J by 6 bases, with 13 bases between the two germline ends. The germline gives CDR1 SNHLY, CDR2 FYNNEI. Genomic DNA (from each subset) was split evenly across several immunoSEQ plates. Around 30,000 T cell genomes (about 0.3 ug DNA) went into each PBMC replicate. Sequencing used immunoSEQ multiplex PCR; TCRdb keeps in-frame clones, though not all of them. The sample has 550,000 to 600,000 clones; roughly four fifths are singletons.

The sequenced sample was PBMCs. The chain carries TRBV2 and TRBJ2-1; tentative D call: TRBD1 (5 bases). The clonotype was recovered from a woman between 40 and 50 years old in good health. Some clones in this sample may be carry-over from other donors' samples. The CDR3 reads CASSAAGPGNEQFF. The CDR3 DNA follows: TGTGCCAGCAGTGCCGCAGGGCCCGGCAATGAGCAGTTCTTC.